Each of the 6 T cell receptor beta chains below was sequenced from the same sample in a study of T cells in Graves' hyperthyroidism and ophthalmopathy. Amplification targeted TCR beta CDR3 regions from RNA transcripts. TCR CDR3 underwent first-round RT-PCR with the HTBI primer set. MiXCR, run by TCRdb on the multiplex PCR reads, gives a single entry per CDR3 protein. The sample holds about 480,000 distinct CDR3 sequences, roughly an eighth seen once. Sequencing was performed on blood. The origin of the receptors is a woman under 30 with Graves' hyperthyroidism.

The chain combines TRBV6-1 with TRBJ2-5; 7 nucleotides align to TRBD2. The germline V gene has CDR1 MNHNS and CDR2 SASEGT. The V segment lost 8 bases and the J segment 3 bases; nucleotides outside the gene matches: 6. The length of the CDR3 is 13 residues. Here the CDR3 reads CASGGTIEETQYF. The CDR3 region has the DNA TGTGCCAGCGGCGGGACTATCGAAGAGACCCAGTACTTC.

V gene TRBV9 combines with J gene TRBJ1-4; 7 bases line up with TRBD1. The trim removed 3 bases at V and 8 bases at J, leaving 16 bases unmatched. In germline, CDR1 is SGDLS, CDR2 YYNGEE. CDR3 length: 17 residues. The CDR3 spells CASSAYHTGADREKLFF. The CDR3 nucleotides read TGTGCCAGCAGCGCCTATCATACAGGGGCCGATAGGGAAAAACTGTTTTTT.

This clonotype was observed at least ten times. J is TRBJ2-1 and V is TRBV28, with a possible D match to TRBD2 (5 bases). Per germline, CDR1 MDHEN and CDR2 SYDVKM. This CDR3 spans 11 amino acids. Trimming pared 11 bases from V and 7 bases from J, leaving 12 bases between. CDR3 nucleotide sequence: TGTGCCGTTGGAACGGGGAATGAGCAGTTCTTC. It yields the protein CAVGTGNEQFF.

This clonotype has a count of ten or more. J is TRBJ1-5 and V is TRBV30, with 8 bases identical to TRBD1. This CDR3 spans 15 amino acids. Trimming took 0 bases from V and 6 from J; bases not matched to a gene: 7. CDR1 is GTSNPN, CDR2 SVGIG, per germline (reference sequence). The CDR3, as DNA: TGTGCCTGGAGTGTAAACGGCAGGGGGCTTCAGCCCCAGCATTTT. This encodes CAWSVNGRGLQPQHF.

As to this clonotype: A single base separates this from a much larger clone, so it may be a read error. The genes are TRBV19 and TRBJ1-1; D ambiguous. Trimming stripped 7 bases from V and 7 bases from J, with 19 bases between. Germline V gene lookup returns CDR1 LNHDA and CDR2 SQIVND (reference sequence). CDR3 size: 14 residues. In nucleotides, the CDR3 is TGTGCCAGTAACCCCCGGGAAACAACCTGTGAAGCTTTCTTT. Translated, it gives CASNPRETTCEAFF.

This clonotype was counted ten times or more. V and J are TRBV27 and TRBJ2-1, with D tentatively TRBD2 (6 bases). Trimming shortened V by 7 bases and J by 1 base, and 20 bases separated the two germline ends. There are 17 residues in the CDR3. The germline gives CDR1 MNHEY, CDR2 SMNVEV (reference sequence). The CDR3 protein is CASTMGVGGKSYNEQFF. The CDR3 DNA reads TGTGCCAGCACCATGGGGGTCGGCGGGAAGTCCTACAATGAGCAGTTCTTC.